This T cell receptor beta chain was found in a study of cytomegalovirus exposure and HLA in healthy donors. Overall study results and limits: An analysis was carried out at a later point. It showed that HLA-associated TCR beta chains were more clonally expanded than equally common non-associated chains. Generally TCR sequences proved uncommon, though certain public TCRs appeared in numerous donors.

V trimming: 0 bases; J trimming: 2 bases; junction bases outside the gene matches: 3. Germline V gene lookup returns CDR1 KGHSH and CDR2 LQKENI. The CDR3 has 16 residues. As for this clone: The antigen is not known.

Use of 60 Vbeta and 13 Jbeta primers characterized the PCR. Sequencing used immunoSEQ multiplex PCR; TCRdb keeps in-frame clones, though not all of them. The sample comprises 90,000 to 150,000 clones, roughly 77% of which are singletons, and around 2% rests with the top ten. The chain recombines TRBV18 with TRBJ1-5; 8 bases are shared with TRBD1. The source material was PBMCs. The source of this sequence is a man between 40 and 49 years old in good health and CMV-seronegative. Here the CDR3 reads CASSPPEQGGNQPQHF. Here the CDR3 DNA reads TGTGCCAGCTCACCACCAGAACAGGGGGGCAATCAGCCCCAGCATTTT.